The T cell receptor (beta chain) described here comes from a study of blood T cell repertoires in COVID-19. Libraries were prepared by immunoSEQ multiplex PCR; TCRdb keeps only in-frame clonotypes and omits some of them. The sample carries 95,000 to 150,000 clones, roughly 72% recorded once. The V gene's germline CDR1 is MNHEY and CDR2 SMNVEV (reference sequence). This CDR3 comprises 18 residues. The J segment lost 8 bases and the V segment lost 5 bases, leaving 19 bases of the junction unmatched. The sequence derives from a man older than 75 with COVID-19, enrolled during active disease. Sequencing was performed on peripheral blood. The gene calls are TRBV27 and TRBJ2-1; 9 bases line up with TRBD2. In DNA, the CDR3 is TGTGCCAGCAGTCCCCACTACGTGCGGGAGGGCCTTGCAGATGAGCAGTTCTTC. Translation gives CASSPHYVREGLADEQFF.